Listed below are T cell receptor beta chains from one sample, sequenced in a study of glioma-infiltrating T cells. MiXCR, run by TCRdb on the multiplex PCR reads, gives a single entry per CDR3 protein. The sample consists of 300,000 to 450,000 distinct CDR3 sequences, 41% of them appearing once. The sequenced sample was glioma tissue, nonneoplastic brain tissue, or PBMCs (not recorded which). These receptors all come from a human donor with low-grade glioma or glioblastoma, undergoing nonglioma brain surgery, or in good health (not recorded which). CDR3s include the opening cysteine and the closing phenylalanine or tryptophan.

v_call cdr3_aa
TRBV7-6 CASSLNRGRTEAFF
TRBV19 CASSPAGEEDSYNEQFF
TRBV7-6 CASSPMGGGYEQYF
TRBV27 CASSLSLALDYGYTF
TRBV18 CASDGQGVYGYTF
TRBV20-1 CSTQLAITYNEQFF
TRBV4-1 CASSQDYAASSYNEQFF
TRBV24-1 CATSHPRLAGIKTQYF
TRBV7-9 CASSPAPNEQFF
TRBV6-1 CASSSIEETQYF
TRBV29-1 CSVERRDTGYNEQFF
TRBV12-3/TRBV12-4 CASSLDNSASDTQYF
TRBV19 CASHSPSTDTQYF
TRBV10-3 CAIRASGEEAIKMSTDTQYF